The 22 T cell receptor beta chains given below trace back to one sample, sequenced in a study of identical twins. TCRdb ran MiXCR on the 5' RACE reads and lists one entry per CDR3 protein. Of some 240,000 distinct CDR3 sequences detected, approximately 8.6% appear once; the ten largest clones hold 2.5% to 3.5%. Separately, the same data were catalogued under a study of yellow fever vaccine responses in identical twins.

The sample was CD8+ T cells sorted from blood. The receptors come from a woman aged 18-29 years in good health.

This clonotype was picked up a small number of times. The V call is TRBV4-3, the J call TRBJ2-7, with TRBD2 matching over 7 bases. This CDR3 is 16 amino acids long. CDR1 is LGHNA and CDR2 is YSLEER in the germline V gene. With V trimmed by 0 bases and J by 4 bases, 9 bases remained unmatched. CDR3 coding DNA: TGCGCCAGCAGCCAAGATCGGGCGGGAGTTGGGTACGAGCAGTACTTC. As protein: CASSQDRAGVGYEQYF.

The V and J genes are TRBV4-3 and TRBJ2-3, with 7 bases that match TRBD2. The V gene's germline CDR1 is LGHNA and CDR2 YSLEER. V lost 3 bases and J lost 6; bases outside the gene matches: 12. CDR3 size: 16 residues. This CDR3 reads CASSQRVAGLDDTQYF. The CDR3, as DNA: TGCGCCAGCAGCCAGAGGGTAGCGGGCCTGGACGATACGCAGTATTTT.

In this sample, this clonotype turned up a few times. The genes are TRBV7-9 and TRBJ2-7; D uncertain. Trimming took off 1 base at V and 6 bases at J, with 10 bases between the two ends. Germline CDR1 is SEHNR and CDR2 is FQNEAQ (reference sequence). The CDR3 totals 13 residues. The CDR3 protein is CASSLGRHPEQYF. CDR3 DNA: TGTGCCAGCAGCTTAGGCAGACATCCCGAGCAGTACTTC.

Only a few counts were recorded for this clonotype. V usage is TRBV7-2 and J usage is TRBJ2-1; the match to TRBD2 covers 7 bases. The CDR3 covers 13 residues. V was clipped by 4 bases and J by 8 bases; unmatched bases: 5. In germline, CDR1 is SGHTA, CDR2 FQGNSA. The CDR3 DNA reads TGTGCCAGCAGCTGGACTAGGCGGGATGAGCAGTTCTTC. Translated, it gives CASSWTRRDEQFF.

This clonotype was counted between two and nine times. In DNA form, the CDR3 reads TGTGCCAGCAGTTGGACAGGCTACGAGCAGTACTTC. This sequence encodes CASSWTGYEQYF. The V call is TRBV12-3 or TRBV12-4, the J call TRBJ2-7, with 7 positions matching TRBD1. J was trimmed by 3 bases and V by 4 bases; bases with no gene match: 0. This CDR3 region has 12 residues.

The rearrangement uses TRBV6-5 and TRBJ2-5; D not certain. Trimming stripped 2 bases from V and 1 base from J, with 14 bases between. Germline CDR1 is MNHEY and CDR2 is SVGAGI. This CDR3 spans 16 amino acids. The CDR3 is CASSYDLGDIQETQYF. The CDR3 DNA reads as TGTGCCAGCAGTTACGATCTGGGCGACATCCAAGAGACCCAGTACTTC.

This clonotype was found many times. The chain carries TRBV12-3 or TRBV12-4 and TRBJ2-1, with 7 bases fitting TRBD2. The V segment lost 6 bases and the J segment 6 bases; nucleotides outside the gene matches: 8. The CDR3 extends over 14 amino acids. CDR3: CASSYELAPNEQFF. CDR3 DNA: TGTGCCAGCAGCTACGAACTAGCGCCCAATGAGCAGTTCTTC.

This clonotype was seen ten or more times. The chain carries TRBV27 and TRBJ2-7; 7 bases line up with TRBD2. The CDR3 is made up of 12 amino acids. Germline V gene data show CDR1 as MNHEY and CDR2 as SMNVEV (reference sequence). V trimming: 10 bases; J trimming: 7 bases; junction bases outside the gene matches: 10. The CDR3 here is CATGSLGREQYF. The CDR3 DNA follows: TGTGCCACCGGTTCTCTCGGGAGGGAGCAGTACTTC.

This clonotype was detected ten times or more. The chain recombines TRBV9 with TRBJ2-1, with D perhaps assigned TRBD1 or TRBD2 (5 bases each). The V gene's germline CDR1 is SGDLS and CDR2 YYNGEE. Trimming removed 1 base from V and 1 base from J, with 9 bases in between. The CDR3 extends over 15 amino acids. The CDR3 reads CASSVLGDSYNEQFF. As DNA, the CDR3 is TGTGCCAGCAGCGTATTGGGGGATTCCTACAATGAGCAGTTCTTC.

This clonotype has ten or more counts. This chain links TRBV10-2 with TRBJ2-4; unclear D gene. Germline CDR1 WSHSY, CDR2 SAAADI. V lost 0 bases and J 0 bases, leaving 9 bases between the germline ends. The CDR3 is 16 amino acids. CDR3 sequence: CASSESSVLAKNIQYF. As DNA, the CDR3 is TGCGCCAGCAGTGAGTCGTCAGTACTAGCCAAAAACATTCAGTACTTC.

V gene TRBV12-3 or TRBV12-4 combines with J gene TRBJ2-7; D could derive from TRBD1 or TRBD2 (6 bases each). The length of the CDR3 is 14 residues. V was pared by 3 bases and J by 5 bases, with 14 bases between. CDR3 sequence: CASSFGTGGHEQYF. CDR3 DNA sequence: TGTGCCAGCAGTTTCGGGACCGGGGGCCACGAGCAGTACTTC.

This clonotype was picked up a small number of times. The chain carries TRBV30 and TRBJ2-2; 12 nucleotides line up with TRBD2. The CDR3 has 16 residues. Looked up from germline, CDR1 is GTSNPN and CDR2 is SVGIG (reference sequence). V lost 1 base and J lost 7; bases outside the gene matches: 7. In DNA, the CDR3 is TGTGCCTGGAGTGCCGGGACTAGCGGGTCCTTCGGGGAGCTGTTTTTT. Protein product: CAWSAGTSGSFGELFF.

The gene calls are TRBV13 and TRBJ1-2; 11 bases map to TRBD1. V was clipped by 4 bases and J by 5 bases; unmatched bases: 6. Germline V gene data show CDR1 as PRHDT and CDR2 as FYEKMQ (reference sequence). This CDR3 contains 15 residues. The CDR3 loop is CASSSDRGRTYGYTF. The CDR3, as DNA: TGTGCCAGCAGCTCGGACAGGGGGCGAACGTATGGCTACACCTTC.

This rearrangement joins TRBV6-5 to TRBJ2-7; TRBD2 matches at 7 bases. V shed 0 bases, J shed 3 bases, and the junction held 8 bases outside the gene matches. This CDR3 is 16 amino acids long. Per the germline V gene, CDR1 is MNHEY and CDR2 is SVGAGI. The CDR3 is CASSYSGGEGSYEQYF. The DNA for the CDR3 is TGTGCCAGCAGTTACTCAGGTGGGGAGGGAAGCTACGAGCAGTACTTC.

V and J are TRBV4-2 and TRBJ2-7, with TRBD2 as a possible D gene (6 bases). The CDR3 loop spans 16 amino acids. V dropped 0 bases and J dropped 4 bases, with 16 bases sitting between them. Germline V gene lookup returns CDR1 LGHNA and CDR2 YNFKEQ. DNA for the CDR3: TGTGCCAGCAGCCAAGATGGGTTGGCGGGGTCATACGAGCAGTACTTC. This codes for CASSQDGLAGSYEQYF.

The CDR3 DNA sequence: TGTGCCAGCAGTTTATTTTCATCTCCCCACGAGCAGTACTTC. Protein: CASSLFSSPHEQYF. The chain links TRBV12-3 or TRBV12-4 to TRBJ2-7, with D uncertain. The CDR3 runs to 14 residues. The V end lost 2 bases, the J end lost 5 bases, and 13 bases lay between the germline ends.

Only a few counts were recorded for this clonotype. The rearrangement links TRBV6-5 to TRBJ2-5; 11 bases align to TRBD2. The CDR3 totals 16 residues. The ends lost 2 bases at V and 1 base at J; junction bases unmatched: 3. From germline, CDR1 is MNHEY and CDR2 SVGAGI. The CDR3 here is CASSYLAGGFQETQYF. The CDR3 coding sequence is TGTGCCAGCAGTTACCTAGCGGGAGGTTTCCAAGAGACCCAGTACTTC.

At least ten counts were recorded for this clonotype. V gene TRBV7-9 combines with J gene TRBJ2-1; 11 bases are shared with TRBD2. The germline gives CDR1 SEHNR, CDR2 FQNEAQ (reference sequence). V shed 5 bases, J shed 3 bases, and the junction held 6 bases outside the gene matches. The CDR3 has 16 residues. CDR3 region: CASSGLAGGLYNEQFF. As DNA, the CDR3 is TGTGCCAGCAGCGGGCTAGCGGGAGGCCTCTACAATGAGCAGTTCTTC.

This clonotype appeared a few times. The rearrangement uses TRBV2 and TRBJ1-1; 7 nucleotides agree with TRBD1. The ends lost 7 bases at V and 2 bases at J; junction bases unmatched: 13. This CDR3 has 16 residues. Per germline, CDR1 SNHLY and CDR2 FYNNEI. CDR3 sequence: CASNRGTEKSNTEAFF. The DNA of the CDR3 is TGTGCCAGCAATCGGGGGACAGAAAAGAGTAACACTGAAGCTTTCTTT. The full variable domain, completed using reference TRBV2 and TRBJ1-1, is EPEVTQTPSHQVTQMGQEVILRCVPISNHLYFYWYRQILGQKVEFLVSFYNNEISEKSEIFDDQFSVERPDGSNFTLKIRSTKLEDSAMYFCASNRGTEKSNTEAFFGQGTRLTVV.

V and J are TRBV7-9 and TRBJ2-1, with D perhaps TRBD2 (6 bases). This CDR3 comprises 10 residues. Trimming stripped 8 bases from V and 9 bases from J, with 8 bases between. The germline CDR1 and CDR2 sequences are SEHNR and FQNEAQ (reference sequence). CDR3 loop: CASRGIEQFF. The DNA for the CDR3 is TGTGCCAGCCGCGGGATTGAGCAGTTCTTC. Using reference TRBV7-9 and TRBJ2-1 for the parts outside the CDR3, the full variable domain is DTGVSQNPRHKITKRGQNVTFRCDPISEHNRLYWYRQTLGQGPEFLTYFQNEAQLEKSRLLSDRFSAERPKGSFSTLEIQRTEQGDSAMYLCASRGIEQFFGPGTRLTVL.

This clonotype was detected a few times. The chain's CDR3 is CASSSRGLAGDAPEEQYF. In DNA form, the CDR3 reads TGTGCCAGCAGTTCGAGGGGACTAGCGGGGGATGCCCCTGAGGAGCAGTACTTC. The chain has TRBV27 and TRBJ2-7; 14 bases map to TRBD2. The V gene end was trimmed by 4 bases and the J gene end by 7 bases; junction bases not matched to a gene: 15. The CDR3 contains 18 residues. CDR1 and CDR2 (germline): MNHEY, SMNVEV (reference sequence).

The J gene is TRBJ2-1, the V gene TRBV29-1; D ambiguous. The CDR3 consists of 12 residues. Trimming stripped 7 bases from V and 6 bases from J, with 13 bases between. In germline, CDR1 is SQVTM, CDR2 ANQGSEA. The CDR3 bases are TGCAGCGGCAACTTACAAGGCAATGAGCAGTTCTTC. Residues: CSGNLQGNEQFF.